These 27 T cell receptor beta chains were all obtained from the same sample, sequenced in a study of post-analysis software for immune sequencing data. Study findings and constraints: The study found TRBV5-6, TRBV5-1 and TRBV20-1 among roughly 5 TRBV segments more frequent in patients than controls.

Libraries were made from TCR beta cDNA, and they carried unique molecular identifiers. A single record per CDR3 protein comes from TCRdb applying MiXCR to the PCR reads. The sample records about 200,000 distinct CDR3 sequences, roughly 28% being singletons. Their cognate antigens are unknown. Source material: blood. The receptors shown here come from a girl between 2 and 17 years old with multiple sclerosis.

This clonotype was recorded at least ten times. The V call is TRBV7-3, the J call TRBJ1-2; D is ambiguous. Trimming took off 2 bases at V and 3 bases at J, with 7 bases between the two ends. This CDR3 is built from 13 residues. Germline V CDR1 and CDR2: SGHTA, FQGTGA. The CDR3 sequence: CASSLRRDYGYTF. DNA for the CDR3: TGTGCCAGCAGCTTACGGAGGGACTATGGCTACACCTTC. Together with reference TRBV7-3 and TRBJ1-2, the CDR3 gives the full variable domain: GAGVSQTPSNKVTEKGKYVELRCDPISGHTALYWYRQSLGQGPEFLIYFQGTGAADDSGLPNDRFFAVRPEGSVSTLKIQRTERGDSAVYLCASSLRRDYGYTFGSGTRLTVV.

Many counts were recorded for this clonotype. The chain employs TRBV6-6 and TRBJ2-5, with D perhaps matching TRBD2 (6 bases). Trimming cost V 2 bases and J 0 bases, with 10 bases left between them. CDR1 and CDR2 from the germline V gene are MNHNY and SVGAGI (reference sequence). The CDR3 extends over 15 amino acids. The CDR3 loop is CASSYPGLNQETQYF. The CDR3 nucleotides are TGTGCCAGCAGTTACCCGGGACTGAACCAAGAGACCCAGTACTTC.

The chain has TRBV4-1 and TRBJ2-1, with 7 positions matching TRBD2. V was clipped by 2 bases and J by 7 bases; unmatched bases: 11. This CDR3 is 16 amino acids long. The germline V gene has CDR1 MGHRA and CDR2 YSYEKL. The DNA of the CDR3 is TGCGCCAGCAGCCAATTAGCGGGCGGACGTGGAAATGAGCAGTTCTTC. Amino acid sequence: CASSQLAGGRGNEQFF.

A few counts support this clonotype. The CDR3 is CAISESVAGGTPLHF. The CDR3 nucleotides read TGTGCCATCAGTGAGTCGGTGGCAGGGGGGACGCCCCTCCACTTT. The chain joins TRBV10-3 to TRBJ1-6; 7 nucleotides match TRBD1. With V trimmed by 0 bases and J by 13 bases, 9 bases remained unmatched. This CDR3 contains 15 residues. Germline values: CDR1 ENHRY, CDR2 SYGVKD.

Points on this clonotype: A much bigger clone sits one base away, suggesting this may be a read error. The rearrangement joins TRBV7-3 to TRBJ2-3, with 11 nucleotides matching TRBD2. Germline V lookup: CDR1 SGHTA, CDR2 FQGTGA. CDR3 length equals 16 residues. DNA for the CDR3: TGTGCCAGCAGCCACACTAGCGGGGGTAGCACAGATGCGCAGTATTTT. Translating gives CASSHTSGGSTDAQYF.

This clonotype has only one observation. V usage is TRBV5-1 and J usage is TRBJ1-1, with TRBD1 as a possible D gene (6 bases). V was pared by 3 bases and J by 3 bases, with 12 bases between. CDR1 SGHRS and CDR2 YFSETQ come from the germline V gene. This CDR3 spans 14 amino acids. CDR3 residues: CASSSTGKHTEAFF. Here the CDR3 DNA reads TGCGCCAGCAGCTCAACAGGGAAGCACACTGAAGCTTTCTTT.

This clonotype was seen ten or more times. The rearrangement uses TRBV9 and TRBJ2-7, with TRBD2 matching over 10 bases. Germline trimming cut 0 bases from V and 3 bases from J; bases unmatched to any gene: 3. CDR1 and CDR2 from the germline V gene are SGDLS and YYNGEE. The length of the CDR3 is 15 residues. CDR3 protein: CASSVASGSYYEQYF. The CDR3 DNA reads TGTGCCAGCAGCGTAGCTAGCGGGAGCTACTACGAGCAGTACTTC.

Comments on this clonotype: Being one base from a much bigger clone, this may be a read error. This chain links TRBV7-3 with TRBJ2-3, with TRBD2 matching 11 bases. Looked up from germline, CDR1 is SGHTA and CDR2 is FQGTGA. The CDR3 is made up of 16 amino acids. The CDR3 is CDSSHTSGGSTDTQYF. The CDR3 coding sequence is TGTGACAGCAGCCACACTAGCGGGGGTAGCACAGATACGCAGTATTTT.

This clonotype was counted a few times. The CDR3 DNA is TGTGCCAGCAGCTTAGCTACAGGGAGGGTCGTCACTGAAGCTTTCTTT. Translating gives CASSLATGRVVTEAFF. V is TRBV7-2 and J is TRBJ1-1; maybe TRBD1 (6 bases). This CDR3 contains 16 residues. CDR1 is SGHTA and CDR2 is FQGNSA in the germline V gene. Trimming removed 0 bases at V and 4 bases at J, with 15 bases between.

This clonotype showed up just a few times. The chain recombines TRBV6-5 with TRBJ1-5, with TRBD1 matching over 12 bases. Unmatched junction bases numbered 10, after V lost 2 bases and J lost 5 bases. Germline lookup yields CDR1 MNHEY and CDR2 SVGAGI. The CDR3 covers 18 residues. The CDR3: CASSYLAPGTGGDQPQHF. The CDR3 nucleotides are TGTGCCAGCAGTTACCTTGCCCCCGGGACAGGGGGCGATCAGCCCCAGCATTTT.

This clonotype occurred a few times. Given a much more abundant clone one base away, this may be a read error. The rearrangement joins TRBV6-5 to TRBJ1-2; weak D call: TRBD1 (5 bases). Germline CDR1 MNHEY, CDR2 SVGAGI. This CDR3 has 13 amino acids. CDR3 DNA: TGTGCCAGCAGCATCCGGGACGACTATGACTACACCTTC. Translating gives CASSIRDDYDYTF.

The chain uses TRBV6-1 and TRBJ2-2; 8 bases match TRBD1. Germline loops: CDR1 MNHNS, CDR2 SASEGT. There are 15 residues in the CDR3. V lost 8 bases to trimming and J lost 0 bases; unmatched junction nucleotides: 5. The DNA for the CDR3 is TGTGCCAGCGGATCGACAGGGGCGAACACCGGGGAGCTGTTTTTT. It translates to CASGSTGANTGELFF.

J is TRBJ1-4 and V is TRBV28, with D perhaps matching TRBD1 (5 bases). V lost 6 bases and J 8 bases, leaving 25 bases between the germline ends. Germline-derived CDR1 and CDR2 are MDHEN and SYDVKM. This CDR3 region has 17 residues. The CDR3 bases are TGTGCCAGCAGATATTCACTTTTGAGGGGAGGGGAAGAAAAACTGTTTTTT. Encoded protein: CASRYSLLRGGEEKLFF.

In the case of this clonotype: Being one base from a much bigger clone, this may be a read error. V is TRBV29-1 and J is TRBJ2-5; D is unclear. In germline, CDR1 is SQVTM, CDR2 ANQGSEA. The CDR3 sequence is 10 residues long. The CDR3 DNA is TGCGGCGCCCGACAAGAGACCCAGTACTTC. It codes for CGARQETQYF.

This clonotype was recorded many times. The chain links TRBV28 to TRBJ2-4; the D gene is possibly TRBD2 (5 bases). The length of the CDR3 is 15 residues. The germline gives CDR1 MDHEN, CDR2 SYDVKM. Deletions cut 6 bases from V and 1 base from J, with 13 bases between. The CDR3 coding sequence is TGTGCCAGCAGCCCCGTTAGCGCGGCCAAAAACATTCAGTACTTC. It yields the protein CASSPVSAAKNIQYF.

This clonotype was counted a few times. This chain links TRBV30 with TRBJ1-5; 8 bases match TRBD1. After removal of 2 bases from V and 6 bases from J, the junction contained 3 bases not matched to a gene. CDR1 is GTSNPN, CDR2 SVGIG, per germline (reference sequence). CDR3 length equals 13 residues. CDR3 protein: CAWSTTGGQPQHF. Written as DNA, the CDR3 is TGTGCCTGGAGTACCACAGGGGGTCAGCCCCAGCATTTT. Using reference TRBV30 and TRBJ1-5 for the parts outside the CDR3, the full variable domain is SQTIHQWPATLVQPVGSPLSLECTVEGTSNPNLYWYRQAAGRGLQLLFYSVGIGQISSEVPQNLSASRPQDRQFILSSKKLLLSDSGFYLCAWSTTGGQPQHFGDGTRLSIL.

This clonotype was picked up a small number of times. This may come from a read error, since a much larger clone is one base off. The J gene is TRBJ2-4, the V gene TRBV7-6, with 10 bases that match TRBD1. Germline V gene sequence: CDR1 SGHVS, CDR2 FNYEAQ. The length of the CDR3 is 14 residues. This CDR3 reads CANSSRDRGAIQYF. Here the CDR3 DNA reads TGTGCCAACAGCTCCCGGGACAGGGGAGCCATTCAGTACTTC.

Many counts were recorded for this clonotype. V and J are TRBV7-2 and TRBJ2-7; no reliable D call. Per germline, CDR1 SGHTA and CDR2 FQGNSA. CDR3 length equals 14 residues. The V end was cut by 1 base, the J end by 2 bases, with 9 bases between. DNA of the CDR3: TGTGCCAGCAGCTTAGTAAGGTCCCCCTACGAGCAGTACTTC. This translates into CASSLVRSPYEQYF. The full variable domain, rest sourced from reference TRBV7-2 and TRBJ2-7, is GAGVSQSPSNKVTEKGKDVELRCDPISGHTALYWYRQSLGQGLEFLIYFQGNSAPDKSGLPSDRFSAERTGGSVSTLTIQRTQQEDSAVYLCASSLVRSPYEQYFGPGTRLTVT.

This clonotype has more than one count but fewer than ten. V and J are TRBV2 and TRBJ2-2; 13 bases are a match to TRBD2. The germline V gene has CDR1 SNHLY and CDR2 FYNNEI. The CDR3 has 16 amino acids. V shed 10 bases, J shed 4 bases, and the junction held 9 bases outside the gene matches. This CDR3 reads CATTGLAGVSTGELFF. CDR3 DNA: TGTGCCACCACCGGACTAGCGGGGGTTTCCACCGGGGAGCTGTTTTTT.

The CDR3 loop reads CSARSSGGPIGTEAFF. CDR3 nucleotides: TGCAGTGCTAGAAGTTCCGGGGGGCCTATCGGCACTGAAGCTTTCTTT. This chain links TRBV20-1 with TRBJ1-1; possible D gene TRBD1, 6 bases. Germline V lookup: CDR1 DFQATT, CDR2 SNEGSKA (reference sequence). The V gene lost 2 bases and the J gene lost 4 bases, with 20 bases spanning the gap. This CDR3 comprises 16 residues.

This clonotype has ten or more counts. The V gene is TRBV5-1, the J gene TRBJ2-1; 7 positions agree with TRBD2. The V and J ends lost 0 bases and 12 bases, in that order; junction bases with no gene match: 15. CDR1 and CDR2 (germline): SGHRS, YFSETQ. This CDR3 is 16 amino acids long. The CDR3 spells CASSLVVAGVSSGQFF. CDR3 DNA: TGCGCCAGCAGCTTGGTTGTCGCGGGAGTTTCATCAGGGCAGTTCTTC. The complete variable domain, with remaining parts taken from reference TRBV5-1 and TRBJ2-1, reads KAGVTQTPRYLIKTRGQQVTLSCSPISGHRSVSWYQQTPGQGLQFLFEYFSETQRNKGNFPGRFSGRQFSNSRSEMNVSTLELGDSALYLCASSLVVAGVSSGQFFGPGTRLTVL.

The J gene is TRBJ2-1, the V gene TRBV5-6; D gene unclear. The CDR3 runs 11 residues. From germline, CDR1 is SGHDT and CDR2 YYEEEE. V shed 4 bases and J shed 11 bases, with 10 bases lying between them. Here the CDR3 DNA reads TGTGCCAGCAGCCGAGCATGGCAGCAGTTCTTC. The encoded protein is CASSRAWQQFF.

Concerning this clonotype: This may be a read error, as it is one base from a much larger clone. The rearrangement links TRBV7-9 to TRBJ2-1, with D perhaps matching TRBD2 (5 bases). The length of the CDR3 is 15 residues. Germline CDR1 and CDR2: SEHNR and FQNEAQ (reference sequence). Trimming removed 3 bases from V and 4 bases from J, with 13 bases in between. Here the CDR3 reads CASSFRAEIYNEQFF. CDR3 nucleotides: TGTGCCAGCAGCTTCCGAGCGGAGATATACAATGAGCAGTTCTTC. Variable domain in full (rest from reference TRBV7-9 and TRBJ2-1): DTGVSQNPRHKITKRGQNVTFRCDPISEHNRLYWYRQTLGQGPEFLTYFQNEAQLEKSRLLSDRFSAERPKGSFSTLEIQRTEQGDSAMYLCASSFRAEIYNEQFFGPGTRLTVL.

For the CDR3, the DNA is TGTGCCAGCAGCCAAGATCGGTACAATGAGCAGTTCTTC. It specifies CASSQDRYNEQFF. The chain links TRBV14 to TRBJ2-1; D remains unclear. V lost 0 bases to trimming and J lost 4 bases, with 4 bases between them. Germline lookup yields CDR1 SGHDN and CDR2 FVKESK. CDR3 size: 13 residues.

This clonotype has ten or more counts. The V and J genes are TRBV10-3 and TRBJ2-1, with TRBD2 matching over 10 bases. The CDR3 loop spans 16 amino acids. With V trimmed by 6 bases and J by 1 base, 6 bases remained unmatched. The germline gives CDR1 ENHRY, CDR2 SYGVKD. The CDR3 sequence: CAIRGERGGSYNEQFF. Here the CDR3 DNA reads TGTGCCATCAGGGGAGAGCGGGGGGGATCCTACAATGAGCAGTTCTTC.

The chain links TRBV2 to TRBJ2-5; D not resolved. The CDR3 spans 15 residues. The germline V gene has CDR1 SNHLY and CDR2 FYNNEI. V lost 2 bases to trimming and J lost 4 bases, with 14 bases between them. The CDR3 DNA sequence: TGTGCCAGCAGTGAATTGCCAACTCCGTCAGAGACCCAGTACTTC. Amino acids: CASSELPTPSETQYF.

This clonotype was seen repeatedly, ten times or more. The chain is built from TRBV24-1 and TRBJ2-5, with D possibly matching TRBD1 (6 bases). Per germline, CDR1 KGHDR and CDR2 SFDVKD. This CDR3 spans 12 amino acids. The V end lost 9 bases, the J end lost 0 bases, and 7 bases lay between the germline ends. Written as DNA, the CDR3 is TGTGCCACCGGACAGTACCAAGAGACCCAGTACTTC. It specifies CATGQYQETQYF.